This T cell receptor (beta chain) was identified in a study of preoperative IRX-2 immunotherapy in early breast cancer. The treatment: preoperative locoregional IRX-2 cytokine immunotherapy. Preoperative locoregional IRX-2 cytokine immunotherapy was tested in the phase Ib source study. Germline V gene sequence: CDR1 SGHRS, CDR2 YFSETQ. After removal of 3 bases from V and 3 bases from J, the junction contained 6 bases not matched to a gene. The CDR3 contains 14 residues. Profiled with immunoSEQ multiplex PCR; TCRdb holds only in-frame clones, not every one. The sample includes 40,000 to 50,000 clones, about 80% seen only once; the top ten take approximately 1.1%.

This TCR came from a human donor with breast cancer. V and J are TRBV5-1 and TRBJ2-7, with 7 bases lining up with TRBD2. Sequenced material: tumor tissue, taken after IRX-2 immunotherapy. The CDR3 spells CASSSDWGGYEQYF. The CDR3 nucleotides read TGCGCCAGCAGCTCGGACTGGGGGGGCTACGAGCAGTACTTC.